This T cell receptor beta chain stems from a study of blood T cell repertoires in COVID-19. As for the study in general: Sample material is recorded as cDNA or gDNA derived from T cells, B-cell-depleted T cells, or PBMCs.

Original processing notes: Nucleated cell number was recorded as an estimate derived from reference gene primer amplification. Libraries were prepared by immunoSEQ multiplex PCR; TCRdb keeps only in-frame clonotypes and omits some of them. D and trimming come from the DNA, and the V and J calls and clone size come from that table. Of fewer than 250,000 clones in the sample, roughly 86% were seen once. V was clipped by 4 bases and J by 4 bases, with 10 bases between them. Germline V gene lookup returns CDR1 MNHEY and CDR2 SVGAGI. This CDR3 region has 13 residues. This rearrangement joins TRBV6-5 to TRBJ1-1; D is unresolved. This receptor was taken from a woman in her forties with acute or convalescent COVID-19. The sequencing sample was made of peripheral blood. The DNA for the CDR3 is TGTGCCAGCAGTTCCTTGGCTTTCACTGAAGCTTTCTTT. This codes for CASSSLAFTEAFF.